The 13 T cell receptor beta chains below were found in one sample sequenced in a study of blood T cell repertoires in COVID-19. Some clones are missing from TCRdb's copy, which holds only in-frame ones; the method was immunoSEQ multiplex PCR. The data hold tens of thousands of clones, with 90% observed a single time. Material: peripheral blood. These receptors were obtained from a man in his sixties with acute or convalescent COVID-19.

The chain joins TRBV18 to TRBJ2-3; D gene ambiguous. The V gene lost 6 bases and the J gene lost 6 bases, with 13 bases spanning the gap. CDR3 length: 13 residues. Germline-derived CDR1 and CDR2 are KGHSH and LQKENI. For the CDR3, the DNA is TGTGCCAGCTCCCTCTCTACCCGCGATACGCAGTATTTT. It codes for CASSLSTRDTQYF.

The rearrangement uses TRBV28 and TRBJ2-7, with a tentative D call TRBD2 (7 bases). This CDR3 has 12 amino acids. V was clipped by 6 bases and J by 10 bases, with 16 bases between them. Germline lookup yields CDR1 MDHEN and CDR2 SYDVKM. Here the CDR3 reads CASRKGGAGQYF. DNA for the CDR3: TGTGCCAGCAGGAAGGGGGGGGCTGGACAGTACTTC.

The chain recombines TRBV27 with TRBJ2-1, with 8 bases that match TRBD2. In germline, CDR1 is MNHEY, CDR2 SMNVEV (reference sequence). Trimming at V came to 2 bases and at J to 0 bases, leaving 6 bases not matched to a gene. There are 17 residues in the CDR3. CDR3 in amino acids: CASSLMAGGYSYNEQFF. The CDR3, as DNA: TGTGCCAGCAGTTTAATGGCGGGAGGTTACTCCTACAATGAGCAGTTCTTC.

V and J are TRBV6-1 and TRBJ2-7; D perhaps matches TRBD1 (5 bases). V was trimmed by 2 bases and J by 1 base, leaving 9 bases between them. The CDR3 runs 14 residues. The germline V gene encodes CDR1 MNHNS and CDR2 SASEGT. Here the CDR3 DNA reads TGTGCCAGCAGTGAACAGGGTTCTTCCTACGAGCAGTACTTC. It encodes CASSEQGSSYEQYF.

The rearrangement joins TRBV5-1 to TRBJ1-2; perhaps TRBD1 as D (5 bases). V was cut by 1 base and J by 4 bases, with 14 bases left in between. CDR1 and CDR2 from the germline V gene are SGHRS and YFSETQ. The CDR3 spans 15 residues. The CDR3 loop is CASSLIPGSFYGYTF. The CDR3 bases are TGCGCCAGCAGCTTGATCCCAGGGTCTTTCTATGGCTACACCTTC.

The chain employs TRBV27 and TRBJ1-2; no definite D call. The CDR3 has 12 amino acids. V lost 5 bases and J lost 6, with 10 bases in between. The germline V gene has CDR1 MNHEY and CDR2 SMNVEV (reference sequence). CDR3 protein: CASSQGRDGYTF. For the CDR3, the DNA is TGTGCCAGCAGTCAAGGGAGAGATGGCTACACCTTC.

The chain recombines TRBV7-9 with TRBJ2-7; 15 bases match TRBD2. Looked up from germline, CDR1 is SEHNR and CDR2 is FQNEAQ (reference sequence). J lost 3 bases, V lost 8 bases, and 8 bases had no gene match. This CDR3 region has 16 residues. The chain's CDR3 is CASGGTSGRKGYEQYF. The CDR3 DNA reads TGTGCCAGCGGGGGGACTAGCGGGAGGAAGGGCTACGAGCAGTACTTC.

The rearrangement links TRBV12-3 or TRBV12-4 to TRBJ2-5; D perhaps matches TRBD1 (5 bases). V gave up 8 bases and J gave up 2 bases, with 12 bases separating them. The CDR3 is 13 amino acids. The CDR3 DNA is TGTGCCAGCGTGCCTACAGGACAAGAGACCCAGTACTTC. It codes for CASVPTGQETQYF.

Concerning this clone itself: The junction and the germline gene differ at one end; a read error may be behind it. The chain carries TRBV2 and TRBJ2-7; D is possibly TRBD1 (6 bases). The CDR3 is 11 amino acids. Germline CDR1 is SNHLY and CDR2 is FYNNEI. The CDR3 loop reads CASSAGHINGF. The CDR3 DNA reads TGTGCCAGCAGTGCGGGACACATAAATGGCTTC.

The V gene is TRBV5-1, the J gene TRBJ2-1; 15 bases agree with TRBD2. Per the germline V gene, CDR1 is SGHRS and CDR2 is YFSETQ. The CDR3 covers 15 residues. The V and J ends lost 2 bases and 12 bases, in that order; junction bases with no gene match: 6. CDR3 sequence: CASSFEPGLAGGQFF. The DNA of the CDR3 is TGCGCCAGCAGCTTTGAACCGGGACTAGCGGGAGGGCAGTTCTTC.

In its sample, this clone was seen a few times. This sequence joins TRBV12-3 or TRBV12-4 and TRBJ2-2; a weak D match, TRBD1 (6 bases). The CDR3 is 13 amino acids. V was shortened by 6 bases and J by 6 bases, with 11 bases between the two germline ends. CDR3 sequence reads: CASSTGIPGELFF. The DNA of the CDR3 is TGTGCCAGCAGCACAGGGATCCCCGGGGAGCTGTTTTTT.

V gene TRBV29-1 combines with J gene TRBJ2-7; tentatively, D is TRBD2 (6 bases). Per the germline V gene, CDR1 is SQVTM and CDR2 is ANQGSEA. The CDR3 is 14 amino acids. Between the trimmed V and J ends, which lost 4 bases and 3 bases, there was a span of 16 bases. In nucleotides, the CDR3 is TGCAGCGTTGTTGGGGGGAGAAATTACTACGAGCAGTACTTC. Amino acid sequence: CSVVGGRNYYEQYF.

This sequence joins TRBV12-3 or TRBV12-4 and TRBJ2-5; D not resolved. The CDR3 loop spans 11 amino acids. V gave up 2 bases and J gave up 5 bases, with 3 bases separating them. For the CDR3, the DNA is TGTGCCAGCAGTTTACGTGAGACCCAGTACTTC. The encoded protein is CASSLRETQYF.